This TCR beta chain originates from a study of T cell responses to AZD1222 COVID-19 vaccine. Study as a whole: It was second doses at about 4 or about 12 weeks that were pooled. Notes on the study in general: Seropositive at baseline were only a handful of AZD1222 recipients. Reportedly, nearly half the spike-specific TCRs target unmutated variant regions.

To note about this clone: Its antigen is not identified.

The repertoire was sequenced with immunoSEQ multiplex PCR; TCRdb's copy has only in-frame clones and lacks some. The sample has about 120,000 clones, 75% to 95% seen once. Losses at the gene ends were 5 bases for V and 5 bases for J; bases not matched to a gene: 4. The CDR3 length is 13 residues. Germline lookup yields CDR1 SGHTA and CDR2 FQGNSA. Sample: peripheral blood, taken on day 0 of AZD1222 vaccination. The chain has TRBV7-2 and TRBJ1-1; 8 nucleotides agree with TRBD1. The TCR was taken from an adult in good health. This chain's CDR3 is CASSPQGGTEAFF. The DNA of the CDR3 is TGTGCCAGCAGCCCACAGGGGGGGACTGAAGCTTTCTTT. The entire variable domain, with the rest obtained from reference TRBV7-2 and TRBJ1-1, is as follows: GAGVSQSPSNKVTEKGKDVELRCDPISGHTALYWYRQSLGQGLEFLIYFQGNSAPDKSGLPSDRFSAERTGGSVSTLTIQRTQQEDSAVYLCASSPQGGTEAFFGQGTRLTVV.